This T cell receptor (beta chain) was identified in a study of blood T cell repertoires in COVID-19. Donors in Cohort 3 counted as recovered after two negative PCRs, clearance, or symptom resolution. Assay: immunoSEQ multiplex PCR; the TCRdb copy retains only in-frame clones and omits some. The sample carries roughly 250,000 clones, around 90% recorded once. Germline V gene data show CDR1 as LGHNA and CDR2 as YNFKEQ. The V gene lost 0 bases and the J gene lost 2 bases, with 10 bases spanning the gap. The CDR3 length is 15 residues. The chain is built from TRBV4-2 and TRBJ2-5; D unclear. The sequencing input was PBMCs or T cells enriched from blood (not recorded which). This sequence was found in a woman aged 50 to 60 who had recovered from COVID-19. CDR3 in DNA: TGTGCCAGCAGCCAAGATCCCCAGGCTCAAGAGACCCAGTACTTC. Translated: CASSQDPQAQETQYF.